The clone carrying this TCR beta chain came up a few times. Its antigen is still unknown. This entry belongs to a study of T-cell memory formation after mild COVID-19. General study findings and limits: From day 15 to 85, contracting clones were balanced between CD4 and CD8, whereas later expanders leaned toward CD4+.

TCRdb analysed the 5' RACE reads with MiXCR anew, one entry per CDR3 protein. The repertoire holds some 210,000 distinct CDR3 sequences, with about 10% as singletons. The sample taken for sequencing was PBMCs or a T cell subset sorted from them (not recorded which). The clonotype comes from a man younger than 35 who had mild COVID-19 (a few samples of this study predate the infection). Cell type and time point are not known.

CDR3 sequence reads: CASSQDGVTNSPLHF. The CDR3 coding sequence is TGTGCCAGCAGCCAAGATGGGGTAACGAATTCACCCCTCCACTTT. The genes are TRBV3-1 and TRBJ1-6; D is unclear. The CDR3 is 15 amino acids. Germline assignment: CDR1 LGHDT and CDR2 YNNKEL (reference sequence). Trimming took 0 bases from V and 7 from J, leaving 10 bases between them.